The text below deals with one T cell receptor beta chain. This sample was included in a study of blood T cell repertoires in COVID-19. Losses at the gene ends were 3 bases for V and 6 bases for J; bases not matched to a gene: 12. CDR1 is SGDLS and CDR2 is YYNGEE in the germline V gene. CDR3 length: 16 residues. Produced via immunoSEQ multiplex PCR; TCRdb's table is partial and in-frame only. This sample has some 220,000 clones, with approximately 83% found just once. The source is a woman between 40 and 50 years old with acute COVID-19. The rearrangement links TRBV9 to TRBJ1-2; 9 nucleotides line up with TRBD1. Sequenced input: PBMCs or T cells enriched from blood (not recorded which). CDR3 sequence reads: CASSANHRGPRDGYTF. In DNA, the CDR3 is TGTGCCAGCAGCGCAAACCACAGGGGGCCTCGGGATGGCTACACCTTC.